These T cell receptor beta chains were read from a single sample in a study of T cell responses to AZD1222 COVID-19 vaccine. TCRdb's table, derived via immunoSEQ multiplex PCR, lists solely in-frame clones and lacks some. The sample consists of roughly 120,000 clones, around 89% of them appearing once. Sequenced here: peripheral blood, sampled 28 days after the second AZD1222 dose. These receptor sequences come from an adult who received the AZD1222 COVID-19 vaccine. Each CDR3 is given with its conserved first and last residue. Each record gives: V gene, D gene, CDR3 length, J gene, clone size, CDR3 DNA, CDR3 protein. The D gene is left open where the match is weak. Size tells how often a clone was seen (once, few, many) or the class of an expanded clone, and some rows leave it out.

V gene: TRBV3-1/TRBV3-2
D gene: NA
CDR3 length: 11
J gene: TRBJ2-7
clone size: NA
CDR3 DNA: TGTGCCAGCAGCCAAGTATCAGTTACGTACTTC
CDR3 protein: CASSQVSVTYF

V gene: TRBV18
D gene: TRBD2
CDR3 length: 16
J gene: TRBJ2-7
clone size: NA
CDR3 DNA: TGTGCCAGCTCACTACGGACTAGCGGGAGGGGGTACGAGCAGTACTTC
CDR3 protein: CASSLRTSGRGYEQYF

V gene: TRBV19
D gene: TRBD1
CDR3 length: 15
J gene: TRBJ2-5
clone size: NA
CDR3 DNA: TGTGCCAGTCGGATCGGGACAGGGGGCCAAGAGACCCAGTACTTC
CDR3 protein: CASRIGTGGQETQYF

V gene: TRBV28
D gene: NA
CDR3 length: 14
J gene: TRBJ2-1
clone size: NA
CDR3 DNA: TGTGCCAGCAGTTTATTGGGACCCAGGGGTGAGCAGTTCTTC
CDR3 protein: CASSLLGPRGEQFF

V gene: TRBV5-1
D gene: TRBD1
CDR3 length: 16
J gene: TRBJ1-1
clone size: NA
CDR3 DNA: TGCGCCAGCAGCACGATGACAGGGCTCGTGAACACTGAAGCTTTCTTT
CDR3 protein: CASSTMTGLVNTEAFF

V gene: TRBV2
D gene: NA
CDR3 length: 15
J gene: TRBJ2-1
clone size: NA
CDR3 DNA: TGTGCCAGCAGTGAAGCGGAGGCGGCTTATTCGGAGCAGTTCTTC
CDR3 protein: CASSEAEAAYSEQFF

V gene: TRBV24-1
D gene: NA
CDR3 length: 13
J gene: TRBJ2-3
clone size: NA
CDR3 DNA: TGTGCCACCAGTGGGACCTACACAGATACGCAGTATTTT
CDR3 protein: CATSGTYTDTQYF

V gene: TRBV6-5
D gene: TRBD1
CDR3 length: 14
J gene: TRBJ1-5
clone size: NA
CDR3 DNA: TGTGCCAGCCGGACAGGGGCGAACAATCAGCCCCAGCATTTT
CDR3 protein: CASRTGANNQPQHF

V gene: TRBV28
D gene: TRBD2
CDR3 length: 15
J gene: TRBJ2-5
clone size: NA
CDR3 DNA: TGTGCCAGCAGTCCCCCGTTGGGAGCGGGAGGGGCCCAGTACTTC
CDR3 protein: CASSPPLGAGGAQYF

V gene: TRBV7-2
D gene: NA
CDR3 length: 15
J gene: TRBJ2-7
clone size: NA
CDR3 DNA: TGTGCCAGCAGCCCTAGGGAAGGGGTCTTCTACGAGCAGTACTTC
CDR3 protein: CASSPREGVFYEQYF

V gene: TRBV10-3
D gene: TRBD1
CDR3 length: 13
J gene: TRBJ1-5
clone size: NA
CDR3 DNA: TGTGCCATCAGAGGGGGCGGCAATCAGCCCCAGCATTTT
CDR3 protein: CAIRGGGNQPQHF

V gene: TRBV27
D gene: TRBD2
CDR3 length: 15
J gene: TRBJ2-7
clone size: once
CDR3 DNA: TGTGCCAGCAAAAGGGGACTAGCGGACGCCTACGAGCAGTACTTC
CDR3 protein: CASKRGLADAYEQYF

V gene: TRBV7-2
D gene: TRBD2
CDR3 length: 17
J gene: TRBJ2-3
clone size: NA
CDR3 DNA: TGTGCCAGCAGCTCATTCCCCGGGCGGGAGGGCCGAAATACGCAGTATTTT
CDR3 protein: CASSSFPGREGRNTQYF

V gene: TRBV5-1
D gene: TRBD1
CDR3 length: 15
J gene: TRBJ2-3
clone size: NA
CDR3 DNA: TGCGCCAGCAGCTTGGGGGGGACAGTGACAGATACGCAGTATTTT
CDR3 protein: CASSLGGTVTDTQYF